The rows below give T cell receptor beta chains drawn from one sample of a study of blood T cell repertoires in COVID-19. Profiling relied on immunoSEQ multiplex PCR, and the TCRdb table lists in-frame clones only, not all of them. Altogether approximately 330,000 clones are present, about 86% being singletons, with the ten largest covering roughly 4%. The sequencing sample was made of PBMCs or T cells enriched from blood (not recorded which). The origin of the receptors is a woman in her 40s with acute COVID-19. The CDR3 runs from the conserved cysteine through the conserved F or W. Fields, in order: V gene, D gene, J gene, clone size, CDR3 protein, CDR3 DNA. The D gene is left open where the match is weak. Rows give clone size only sometimes, using once, few, many, or a class for an expanded clone.

TRBV19	-	TRBJ2-5	-	CASSISRWGPQETQYF	TGTGCCAGTAGTATTAGTCGCTGGGGGCCTCAAGAGACCCAGTACTTC
TRBV5-1	-	TRBJ2-2	-	CASSSTLRGTTGELFF	TGCGCCAGCAGCTCGACGCTCAGGGGAACGACCGGGGAGCTGTTTTTT
TRBV9	TRBD1	TRBJ1-5	-	CASSATGQHQPQHF	TGTGCCAGCAGCGCGACAGGGCAGCATCAGCCCCAGCATTTT
TRBV9	-	TRBJ1-2	-	CASSPPTGTSGGYTF	TGTGCCAGCAGCCCTCCAACCGGGACATCGGGTGGCTACACCTTC
TRBV5-1	TRBD1	TRBJ2-3	-	CASSFSDRDTDTQYF	TGCGCCAGCAGCTTTTCGGACAGGGACACAGATACGCAGTATTTT
TRBV5-6	TRBD1	TRBJ2-6	-	CATRGHSSGANVLTF	TGTGCCACCAGGGGGCACAGCTCTGGGGCCAACGTCCTGACTTTC
TRBV28	-	TRBJ1-6	few	CATSLGGRGSSSYNSPLHF	TGTGCCACCTCGCTAGGGGGGCGGGGGTCTAGCTCCTATAATTCACCCCTCCACTTT
TRBV5-6	TRBD1	TRBJ2-7	-	CASRLMGTGDEQYF	TGTGCCAGCAGGTTAATGGGGACAGGGGACGAGCAGTACTTC
TRBV27	-	TRBJ1-5	-	CASSRTTGGQLLWPQHF	TGTGCCAGCAGTAGAACTACCGGGGGGCAGCTGCTATGGCCCCAGCATTTT
TRBV18	-	TRBJ2-3	-	CASSTVALANQNTDTQYF	TGTGCCAGCTCAACCGTGGCCCTCGCAAACCAAAACACAGATACGCAGTATTTT
TRBV19	TRBD1	TRBJ2-2	-	CASDRANTGELFF	TGTGCCAGTGACAGGGCTAACACCGGGGAGCTGTTTTTT
TRBV18	-	TRBJ1-1	-	CASSPRDRGRAFF	TGTGCCAGCTCACCACGCGACCGCGGGCGGGCTTTCTTT
TRBV5-8	-	TRBJ1-1	-	CASSFGAWRNTEAFF	TGTGCCAGCAGCTTCGGAGCCTGGAGGAACACTGAAGCTTTCTTT
TRBV29-1	TRBD1	TRBJ2-5	-	CSVEGAGQGLGETQYF	TGCAGCGTTGAAGGCGCGGGACAGGGACTGGGGGAGACCCAGTACTTC
TRBV9	TRBD1	TRBJ1-4	few	CASSVSGQAIEKLFF	TGTGCCAGCAGCGTTTCGGGACAGGCAATTGAAAAACTGTTTTTT
TRBV11-2	TRBD2	TRBJ2-1	-	CASSLRGGAPFPEQFF	TGTGCCAGCAGCTTACGGGGGGGGGCCCCATTTCCCGAGCAGTTCTTC
TRBV20-1	-	TRBJ1-5	once	CSASGGQPQHF	TGCAGTGCGTCCGGGGGTCAGCCCCAGCATTTT
TRBV28	TRBD1	TRBJ1-2	-	CASKSAVGQGAGYGYTF	TGTGCCAGCAAATCGGCGGTCGGACAGGGGGCTGGCTATGGCTACACCTTC
TRBV5-4	TRBD1	TRBJ1-2	once	CASSPLPTGARVGYTF	TGTGCCAGCAGCCCGTTGCCGACAGGGGCTCGTGTCGGCTACACCTTC
TRBV11-2	TRBD1	TRBJ2-5	-	CASSRSISTGGFRETQYF	TGTGCCAGCAGCCGTAGTATTAGTACAGGGGGCTTCAGGGAGACCCAGTACTTC
TRBV6-2/TRBV6-3	-	TRBJ2-7	-	CASSYTYEQYF	TGTGCCAGCAGTTATACCTACGAGCAGTACTTC
TRBV16	-	TRBJ1-1	-	CASSQYRDTEAFF	TGTGCCAGCAGCCAATACAGGGACACTGAAGCTTTCTTT
TRBV28	-	TRBJ2-4	few	CASSLTGTLAKNIQYF	TGTGCCAGCAGTCTGACCGGGACATTGGCCAAAAACATTCAGTACTTC
TRBV15	-	TRBJ1-5	-	CATSRDLNQPQHF	TGTGCCACCAGCAGAGATCTCAATCAGCCCCAGCATTTT
TRBV14	-	TRBJ2-7	-	CASSPPGSSQGHF	TGTGCCAGCAGCCCGCCCGGAAGCTCACAGGGACACTTC
TRBV2	TRBD1	TRBJ1-4	-	CASISTGASTNEKLFF	TGTGCCAGCATCTCCACAGGGGCTTCAACTAATGAAAAACTGTTTTTT
TRBV19	TRBD1	TRBJ1-1	-	CASSLRQGQGNTEAFF	TGTGCCAGTAGTCTTAGACAGGGTCAGGGGAACACTGAAGCTTTCTTT
TRBV23-1	-	TRBJ2-7	-	CASIRGVAYEQYF	TGCGCCAGCATCAGGGGTGTCGCCTACGAGCAGTACTTC
TRBV7-8	TRBD1	TRBJ1-4	-	CASSLAGQGGDEKLFF	TGTGCCAGCAGCTTAGCCGGACAGGGGGGGGATGAAAAACTGTTTTTT
TRBV7-9	TRBD2	TRBJ2-3	-	CASSPLAGGPWEDTQYF	TGTGCCAGCAGCCCTTTAGCGGGGGGGCCCTGGGAAGATACGCAGTATTTT
TRBV24-1	-	TRBJ1-4	-	CATSDTGTRDGAYYNEKLFF	TGTGCCACCAGTGACACCGGGACAAGGGATGGGGCCTACTATAATGAAAAACTGTTTTTT
TRBV6-2/TRBV6-3	TRBD1	TRBJ2-7	-	CASSYRPGTVDLYEQYF	TGTGCCAGCAGTTACAGGCCTGGGACAGTGGATCTCTACGAGCAGTACTTC
TRBV7-9	-	TRBJ1-1	once	CASSSPPLVSTEAFF	TGTGCCAGCAGCTCCCCGCCGTTGGTGAGCACTGAAGCTTTCTTT
TRBV6-4	-	TRBJ1-1	-	CASSFTRGTEAFF	TGTGCCAGCAGTTTCACTCGGGGGACTGAAGCTTTCTTT